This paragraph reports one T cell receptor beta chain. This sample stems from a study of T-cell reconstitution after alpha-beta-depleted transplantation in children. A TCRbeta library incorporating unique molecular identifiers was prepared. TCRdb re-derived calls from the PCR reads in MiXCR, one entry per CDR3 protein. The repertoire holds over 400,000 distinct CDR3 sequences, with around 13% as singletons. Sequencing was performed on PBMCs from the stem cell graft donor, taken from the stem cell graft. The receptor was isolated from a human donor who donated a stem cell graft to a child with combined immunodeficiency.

The DNA of the CDR3 is TGCAGTGCCTCCTCTTCTCGGGACAGGGGGCGCAGGAACTATGGCTACACCTTC. This codes for CSASSSRDRGRRNYGYTF. The chain combines TRBV20-1 with TRBJ1-2, with TRBD1 identical over 12 bases. This CDR3 is 18 amino acids long. V trimming: 6 bases; J trimming: 2 bases; junction bases outside the gene matches: 16. Germline-derived CDR1 and CDR2 are DFQATT and SNEGSKA (reference sequence).